This T cell receptor beta chain was found in a study of regulatory T cells. Amplification used 52 TRBV primers and 13 TRBJ primers. Using immunoSEQ multiplex PCR, the repertoire was profiled, and TCRdb retains in-frame clones only, with some absent. The sample carries over 35,000 clones, around 89% recorded once. As for this clone: Its antigen remains unknown.

This CDR3 contains 15 residues. Trimming removed 3 bases from V and 1 base from J; junction bases left unmatched: 5. Germline V gene lookup returns CDR1 SGHRS and CDR2 YFSETQ. General study findings and limits: In CD3G-deficient patients, conventional CD4+ T cells were enriched for hydrophobic CDR3 residues at positions 6 and 7.

Autoimmunity was present in every CD3G-deficient patient, worse in two. Sequencing input: conventional CD4+ T cells sorted from blood. The chain employs TRBV5-1 and TRBJ2-7; 9 nucleotides match TRBD1. This sequence originates from a person aged 18 to 35 with CD3G deficiency. The CDR3 bases are TGCGCCAGCAGCTCCGGGACAGGGTTTTCCTACGAGCAGTACTTC. As protein: CASSSGTGFSYEQYF. Full variable domain (rest looked up from reference TRBV5-1 and TRBJ2-7): KAGVTQTPRYLIKTRGQQVTLSCSPISGHRSVSWYQQTPGQGLQFLFEYFSETQRNKGNFPGRFSGRQFSNSRSEMNVSTLELGDSALYLCASSSGTGFSYEQYFGPGTRLTVT.